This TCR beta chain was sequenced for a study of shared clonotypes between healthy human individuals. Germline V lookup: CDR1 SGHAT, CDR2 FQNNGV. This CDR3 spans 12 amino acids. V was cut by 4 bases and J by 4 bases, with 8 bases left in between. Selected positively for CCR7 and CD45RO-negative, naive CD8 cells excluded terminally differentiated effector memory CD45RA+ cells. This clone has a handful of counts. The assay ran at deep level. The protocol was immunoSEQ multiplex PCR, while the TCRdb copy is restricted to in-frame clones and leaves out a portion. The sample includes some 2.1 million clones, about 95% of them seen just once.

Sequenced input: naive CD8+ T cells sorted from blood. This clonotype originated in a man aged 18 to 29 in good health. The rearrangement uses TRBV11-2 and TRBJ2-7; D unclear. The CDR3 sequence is CASSSPPYEQYF. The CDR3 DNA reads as TGTGCCAGCAGCTCCCCACCTTACGAGCAGTACTTC. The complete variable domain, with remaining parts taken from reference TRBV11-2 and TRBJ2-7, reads EAGVAQSPRYKIIEKRQSVAFWCNPISGHATLYWYQQILGQGPKLLIQFQNNGVVDDSQLPKDRFSAERLKGVDSTLKIQPAKLEDSAVYLCASSSPPYEQYFGPGTRLTVT.